A single sample gave rise to the 3 T cell receptor beta chains below, sequenced in a study of PD-1 blockade in classical Hodgkin lymphoma. Profiling relied on immunoSEQ multiplex PCR, and the TCRdb table lists in-frame clones only, not all of them. This sample has approximately 28,000 clones; 60% to 85% occur once, and the top ten carry 2% to 2.5%. Each and every patient relapsed after autologous stem cell transplantation, and patients got differing brentuximab vedotin exposure. Out of thawed PBMCs, magnetic negative selection purified CD4+ T cells. Sequences were derived from CD4+ T cells from blood, sampled at baseline. These receptors came from a human donor with classical Hodgkin lymphoma.

The chain employs TRBV6-1 and TRBJ2-1, with 9 nucleotides matching TRBD1. CDR3 length: 16 amino acids. Germline CDR1 reads MNHNS; CDR2 reads SASEGT. The V and J ends lost 2 bases and 3 bases, in that order; junction bases with no gene match: 5. In DNA form, the CDR3 reads TGTGCCAGCAGTGAACAGCCGGGACAGGGCTACAATGAGCAGTTCTTC. Its protein product is CASSEQPGQGYNEQFF.

This chain joins TRBV4-2 and TRBJ1-3, with D perhaps matching TRBD1 (6 bases). The CDR3 spans 15 residues. Germline V CDR1 and CDR2: LGHNA, YNFKEQ. V lost 5 bases and J lost 1, with 12 bases in between. The CDR3 coding sequence is TGTGCCAGCAGCTTCGAGGGGGAGTCTGGAAACACCATATATTTT. Protein sequence: CASSFEGESGNTIYF.

J is TRBJ1-1 and V is TRBV25-1, with TRBD1 as a possible D gene (6 bases). V was pared by 6 bases and J by 8 bases, with 13 bases between. Germline V gene lookup returns CDR1 MGHDK and CDR2 SYGVNS. The CDR3 length is 12 residues. CDR3 in DNA: TGTGCCAGCAGCCCGGCCGACAGGGAAGCTTTCTTT. This encodes CASSPADREAFF.